The 11 T cell receptor beta chains listed next were all sequenced from one sample in a study of blood T cell repertoires in COVID-19. Clones were read by immunoSEQ multiplex PCR, and TCRdb kept only the in-frame ones, dropping some. The data hold about 170,000 clones, with roughly four fifths observed a single time. What was sequenced was peripheral blood. All receptors derive from a woman of 80 years or more with COVID-19, enrolled during active disease.

The genes are TRBV18 and TRBJ2-5, with TRBD2 identical over 14 bases. Germline CDR1 KGHSH, CDR2 LQKENI. After removal of 5 bases from V and 4 bases from J, the junction contained 6 bases not matched to a gene. The CDR3 consists of 16 residues. CDR3 in DNA: TGTGCCAGCTCAGGACTAGCGGGAGGATGGGCAGAGACCCAGTACTTC. Protein sequence: CASSGLAGGWAETQYF.

The chain has TRBV9 and TRBJ1-1, with 7 bases matching TRBD1. CDR3 length: 14 residues. From germline, CDR1 is SGDLS and CDR2 YYNGEE. V gave up 0 bases and J gave up 6 bases; unmatched junction bases: 5. CDR3 amino acids: CASSVVGTASEAFF. In DNA form, the CDR3 reads TGTGCCAGCAGCGTAGTTGGGACAGCCTCTGAAGCTTTCTTT.

The V call is TRBV5-1, the J call TRBJ2-7; 13 nucleotides line up with TRBD2. Per germline, CDR1 SGHRS and CDR2 YFSETQ. This CDR3 comprises 15 residues. V was pared by 3 bases and J by 3 bases, with 3 bases of the junction left unmatched. The CDR3 reads CASSSWTSGSYEQYF. CDR3 DNA: TGCGCCAGCAGCTCTTGGACTAGCGGGAGCTACGAGCAGTACTTC.

V gene TRBV28 combines with J gene TRBJ2-7; TRBD2 matches at 12 bases. There are 14 residues in the CDR3. CDR1 and CDR2 (germline): MDHEN, SYDVKM. V dropped 6 bases and J dropped 0; count of bases not matched to a gene: 0. The DNA of the CDR3 is TGTGCCAGCAGGACTAGCGGGAGCTCCTACGAGCAGTACTTC. It codes for CASRTSGSSYEQYF.

This chain links TRBV4-2 with TRBJ2-3; TRBD2 matches at 7 bases. This CDR3 is 18 amino acids long. Germline V gene lookup returns CDR1 LGHNA and CDR2 YNFKEQ. Losses at the gene ends were 0 bases for V and 4 bases for J; bases not matched to a gene: 13. CDR3 residues: CASSQDAGGRGPADTQYF. CDR3 nucleotide sequence: TGTGCCAGCAGCCAAGACGCCGGGGGGAGGGGACCTGCAGATACGCAGTATTTT.

V gene TRBV18 combines with J gene TRBJ1-3; 8 nucleotides match TRBD1. The CDR3 sequence is 17 residues long. The ends lost 2 bases at V and 0 bases at J; junction bases unmatched: 6. Germline V CDR1 and CDR2: KGHSH, LQKENI. DNA for the CDR3: TGTGCCAGCTCACCAATCGAGACAGGGGCCTCTGGAAACACCATATATTTT. It yields the protein CASSPIETGASGNTIYF.

The rearrangement joins TRBV18 to TRBJ2-5; 10 bases are a match to TRBD1. V lost 6 bases to trimming and J lost 5 bases; unmatched junction nucleotides: 12. The germline gives CDR1 KGHSH, CDR2 LQKENI. The CDR3 is made up of 16 amino acids. CDR3 protein: CASSYNPTGGEETQYF. The DNA for the CDR3 is TGTGCCAGCTCGTATAATCCGACAGGGGGCGAGGAGACCCAGTACTTC.

This rearrangement joins TRBV6-5 to TRBJ1-5; possibly TRBD1 for D (6 bases). The germline V and J ends were trimmed by 8 bases and 6 bases, with 11 bases remaining between them. Per germline, CDR1 MNHEY and CDR2 SVGAGI. CDR3 length equals 12 residues. The CDR3 loop is CASHRATQPQHF. The CDR3 DNA sequence: TGTGCCAGCCACAGGGCCACTCAGCCCCAGCATTTT.

V usage is TRBV18 and J usage is TRBJ2-5, with D possibly matching TRBD2 (6 bases). CDR3 length: 14 amino acids. The V end lost 2 bases, the J end lost 5 bases, and 12 bases lay between the germline ends. CDR1 is KGHSH, CDR2 LQKENI, per germline. CDR3 sequence (DNA): TGTGCCAGCTCACCAAACACGGGAGAGGAGACCCAGTACTTC. It encodes CASSPNTGEETQYF.

CDR3 DNA sequence: TGTGCCAGCAGTCGCGACAGGGATCCCGGGGAGCTGTTTTTT. Its translation is CASSRDRDPGELFF. This chain joins TRBV6-5 and TRBJ2-2; TRBD1 matches 7 bases. The V gene's germline CDR1 is MNHEY and CDR2 SVGAGI. J lost 6 bases, V lost 5 bases, and 6 bases had no gene match. This CDR3 spans 14 amino acids.

V usage is TRBV18 and J usage is TRBJ1-4, with D possibly TRBD1 on 5 matching bases. The germline CDR1 and CDR2 sequences are KGHSH and LQKENI. Trimming removed 0 bases from V and 1 base from J, with 12 bases in between. The CDR3 covers 17 residues. CDR3 in amino acids: CASSPPSGLGTNEKLFF. The CDR3 nucleotides read TGTGCCAGCTCACCACCTTCGGGACTTGGAACTAATGAAAAACTGTTTTTT. The variable domain in full, completed from reference TRBV18 and TRBJ1-4, reads NAGVMQNPRHLVRRRGQEARLRCSPMKGHSHVYWYRQLPEEGLKFMVYLQKENIIDESGMPKERFSAEFPKEGPSILRIQQVVRGDSAAYFCASSPPSGLGTNEKLFFGSGTQLSVL.